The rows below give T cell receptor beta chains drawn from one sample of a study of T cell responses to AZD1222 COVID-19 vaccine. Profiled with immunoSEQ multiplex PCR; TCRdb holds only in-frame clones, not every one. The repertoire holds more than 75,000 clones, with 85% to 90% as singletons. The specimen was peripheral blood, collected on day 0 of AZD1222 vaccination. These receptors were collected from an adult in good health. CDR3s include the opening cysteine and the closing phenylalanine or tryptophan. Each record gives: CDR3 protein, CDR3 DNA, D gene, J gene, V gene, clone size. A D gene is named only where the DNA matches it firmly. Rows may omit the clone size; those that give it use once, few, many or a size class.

CATSRDRSRLAGVSYNEQFF	TGTGCCACCAGCAGAGATCGATCCCGACTAGCGGGGGTATCCTACAATGAGCAGTTCTTC	TRBD2	TRBJ2-1	TRBV15	NA
CASSPSLQGTAVTYGYTF	TGTGCCAGCTCACCCTCTTTACAGGGGACGGCTGTGACCTATGGCTACACCTTC	TRBD1	TRBJ1-2	TRBV18	NA
CASSSPGQGSYEQYF	TGTGCCAGCAGTTCCCCGGGACAGGGATCCTACGAGCAGTACTTC	TRBD1	TRBJ2-7	TRBV6-5	NA
CASRETGTTMSEAFF	TGTGCCAGCAGAGAAACCGGGACAACGATGTCTGAAGCTTTCTTT	NA	TRBJ1-1	TRBV25-1	NA
CASSLVTSGRARGETQYF	TGCGCCAGCAGCTTGGTGACTAGCGGGAGGGCGAGAGGGGAGACCCAGTACTTC	TRBD2	TRBJ2-5	TRBV5-1	NA
CASSLSRAINEQFF	TGTGCCAGCAGTTTGTCCAGGGCCATCAATGAGCAGTTCTTC	NA	TRBJ2-1	TRBV28	NA
CASSPTYEQYF	TGTGCCAGCAGTCCTACCTACGAGCAGTACTTC	NA	TRBJ2-7	TRBV28	few
CATRAITEAFF	TGTGCCACCCGGGCAATTACTGAAGCTTTCTTT	NA	TRBJ1-1	TRBV28	NA
CASSRAHSNQPQHF	TGTGCCTCCTCGCGGGCTCATAGCAATCAGCCCCAGCATTTT	NA	TRBJ1-5	TRBV5-4	NA
CASSLRGTGELFF	TGTGCCAGCAGCTTGAGGGGCACCGGGGAGCTGTTTTTT	NA	TRBJ2-2	TRBV11-3	NA
CAISESSPGTGPYNEQFF	TGTGCCATCAGTGAGTCATCACCCGGGACAGGGCCTTACAATGAGCAGTTCTTC	TRBD1	TRBJ2-1	TRBV10-3	NA
CASSLGTGGETQYF	TGTGCCAGCAGCCTCGGGACAGGGGGAGAGACCCAGTACTTC	TRBD1	TRBJ2-5	TRBV3-1/TRBV3-2	NA
CASSQDPTVSYNEQFF	TGCGCCAGCAGCCAAGACCCGACGGTCTCCTACAATGAGCAGTTCTTC	NA	TRBJ2-1	TRBV4-1	NA
CASSLSFSGSSYNEQFF	TGTGCCAGCAGCTTAAGCTTCAGCGGGAGCTCCTACAATGAGCAGTTCTTC	TRBD2	TRBJ2-1	TRBV7-3	NA
CASRRGTNEKLFF	TGTGCCAGCCGGCGGGGGACTAATGAAAAACTGTTTTTT	NA	TRBJ1-4	TRBV6-5	NA
CASSAAGRDYEQYF	TGTGCCAGCAGCGCAGCAGGGAGGGATTACGAGCAGTACTTC	TRBD2	TRBJ2-7	TRBV5-6	NA
CSARGNEQYF	TGCAGTGCTAGAGGTAACGAGCAGTACTTC	NA	TRBJ2-7	TRBV20-1	NA
CASRPSGDTTNEKLFF	TGTGCCAGCAGACCTAGCGGGGACACAACTAATGAAAAACTGTTTTTT	NA	TRBJ1-4	TRBV27	NA
CASSATGTGDYAQYF	TGTGCCAGCAGTGCGACCGGGACAGGGGACTACGCGCAGTACTTC	TRBD1	TRBJ2-7	TRBV27	NA
CASSSFSGLAGGELFF	TGTGCCAGTAGTAGTTTCTCGGGACTAGCTGGCGGGGAGCTGTTTTTT	TRBD2	TRBJ2-2	TRBV19	NA
CAISDGGGGYSNQPQHF	TGTGCCATCAGTGATGGAGGGGGCGGGTATAGCAATCAGCCCCAGCATTTT	TRBD1	TRBJ1-5	TRBV10-3	NA
CASSVEFRYQETQYF	TGTGCCAGCAGCGTAGAGTTCAGGTACCAAGAGACCCAGTACTTC	NA	TRBJ2-5	TRBV9	NA
CSGLGGNEQFF	TGCAGTGGGTTAGGTGGGAATGAGCAGTTCTTC	NA	TRBJ2-1	TRBV20-1	NA
CASSSFGGYEQYF	TGTGCCAGCAGTTCCTTTGGCGGATACGAGCAGTACTTC	NA	TRBJ2-7	TRBV6-2/TRBV6-3	NA
CASPRSGRREQYF	TGTGCCAGTCCCCGTAGCGGGAGGCGCGAGCAGTACTTC	TRBD2	TRBJ2-7	TRBV19	NA
CTWTVYNEQFF	TGCACCTGGACTGTCTACAATGAGCAGTTCTTC	NA	TRBJ2-1	TRBV20-1	NA
CASSQAGGGGELFF	TGCGCCAGCAGCCAAGCGGGAGGTGGGGGGGAGCTGTTTTTT	TRBD2	TRBJ2-2	TRBV4-1	NA
CASSSAKREGSWSSGANVLTF	TGTGCCAGCAGCTCCGCGAAGCGGGAGGGCTCTTGGAGCTCTGGGGCCAACGTCCTGACTTTC	TRBD2	TRBJ2-6	TRBV13	NA